The rows below give T cell receptor beta chains drawn from one sample of a study of beta chain features in type 1 diabetes. Some clones are missing from TCRdb's copy, which holds only in-frame ones; the method was immunoSEQ multiplex PCR. The sample carries 300,000 to 450,000 clones, 10% to 15% recorded once. Sequencing used naive CD4+ T cells from blood. All receptors derive from a man between 18 and 29 years old in good health. Both conserved end residues are part of each CDR3. The D gene is left open where the match is weak. Not every row has a clone size; where given, it reads once, few, many or a size class.

V	D	J	size	DNA	CDR3
TRBV9	TRBD1	TRBJ2-6	NA	TGTGCCAGCAGCGCGAACAGGGGATTCGAGGCCAACGTCCTGACTTTC	CASSANRGFEANVLTF
TRBV15	NA	TRBJ2-6	few	TGTGCCACCAGCAGAGAATATAGCTCTGGGGCCAACGTCCTGACTTTC	CATSREYSSGANVLTF
TRBV12-5	TRBD1	TRBJ1-2	NA	TGTGCTAGTGGTTCCCCGGACAGGGCCGTGAGGGGCTACACCTTC	CASGSPDRAVRGYTF
TRBV18	TRBD1	TRBJ2-7	few	TGTGCCAGCTCACTTGGACAGGGGGAAGGCTACGAGCAGTACTTC	CASSLGQGEGYEQYF
TRBV28	TRBD1	TRBJ2-2	NA	TGTGCCAGCAGACCCTCCGGGACAGGGATCGGGGAGCTGTTTTTT	CASRPSGTGIGELFF
TRBV19	NA	TRBJ2-2	few	TGTGCCAGTAGCCGACACAACACCGGGGAGCTGTTTTTT	CASSRHNTGELFF
TRBV28	NA	TRBJ1-1	NA	TGTGCCAGCACCTCGGAGGGCATTCTTGAAGCTTTCTTT	CASTSEGILEAFF
TRBV7-3	NA	TRBJ2-1	few	TGTGCCAGCAGCGGAGGGTCAATTTACAATGAGCAGTTCTTC	CASSGGSIYNEQFF
TRBV6-6	NA	TRBJ2-7	few	TGTGCCAGCAGAGAGGCCTACGAGCAGTACTTC	CASREAYEQYF
TRBV7-2	NA	TRBJ2-1	few	TGTGCCAGCAGCTTATCCCTAGTCCCGAATGAGCAGTTCTTC	CASSLSLVPNEQFF
TRBV7-2	TRBD1	TRBJ1-2	NA	TGTGCCAGCAGCTCCATCACAGGGGAAGGCTACACCTTC	CASSSITGEGYTF
TRBV19	TRBD1	TRBJ1-4	few	TGTGCCAGTAGGACCGCAGGGGGAATCAATGAAAAACTGTTTTTT	CASRTAGGINEKLFF
TRBV7-9	NA	TRBJ2-3	few	TGTGCCAGCAGCTTTCAATTGGTTCGGGGAATATTAGCAGATACGCAGTATTTT	CASSFQLVRGILADTQYF
TRBV6-6	NA	TRBJ2-7	NA	TGTGCCAGCAGTTCCACGGGCTACGAGCAGTACTTC	CASSSTGYEQYF
TRBV7-9	TRBD1	TRBJ2-1	few	TGTGCCAGCAGCTTTCGACAGGGATACAATGAGCAGTTCTTC	CASSFRQGYNEQFF
TRBV27	TRBD1	TRBJ2-1	few	TGTGCCAGCAGATCACAGGGGCTTGGGGAGCAGTTCTTC	CASRSQGLGEQFF
TRBV7-2	TRBD2	TRBJ2-3	few	TGTGCCAGCAGCAATCTTAGCGGGAGGGATACGCAGTATTTT	CASSNLSGRDTQYF
TRBV4-2	NA	TRBJ1-2	NA	TGTGCCAGCAGCCAAGATCTTTCTGGCTACACCTTC	CASSQDLSGYTF
TRBV18	NA	TRBJ2-5	few	TGTGCCAGCTCACCCCCATTAGCGAGAGGGGAGACCCAGTACTTC	CASSPPLARGETQYF
TRBV28	NA	TRBJ2-7	few	TGTGCCAGCAGACTGAGGGACGAGCAGTACTTC	CASRLRDEQYF
TRBV28	TRBD1	TRBJ1-2	NA	TGTGCCAGCAGTCCCCCGGGACAGCTAATCTATGGCTACACCTTC	CASSPPGQLIYGYTF
TRBV6-1	NA	TRBJ2-7	few	TGTGCCAGCGGGTCCACGCGCGAACAGTTCTACTTC	CASGSTREQFYF
TRBV7-8	NA	TRBJ2-5	few	TGTGCCAGCAGCCCTAGCATTAGCAGCTATTCCGAGACCCAGTACTTC	CASSPSISSYSETQYF
TRBV7-2	TRBD2	TRBJ2-3	few	TGTGCCAGCAGCTTAGTCCTAGCGGGGGATACGCAGTATTTT	CASSLVLAGDTQYF
TRBV23-1	NA	TRBJ1-2	NA	TGCGCCAGCAGTTCCACCCGGGAAAATGGCTACACCTTC	CASSSTRENGYTF
TRBV9	NA	TRBJ2-1	few	TGTGCCAGCAGCGTAGGGTCTAGCGAGTACAATGAGCAGTTCTTC	CASSVGSSEYNEQFF
TRBV13	NA	TRBJ2-3	few	TGTGCCAGCAGCTTAGGACCCGCAAGCACGCAGTATTTT	CASSLGPASTQYF
TRBV27	TRBD2	TRBJ2-1	NA	TGTGCCAGCAGCAGCGGGAACAATGAGCAGTTCTTC	CASSSGNNEQFF
TRBV7-8	TRBD2	TRBJ2-7	few	TGTGCCAGCAGCCGACTCTCTAGCGGGGGGGACTCCTACGAGCAGTACTTC	CASSRLSSGGDSYEQYF
TRBV5-1	NA	TRBJ2-4	NA	TGCGCCAGCAGCTCCCAAACCTCCGGGACTTCTCAGTACTTC	CASSSQTSGTSQYF
TRBV6-5	NA	TRBJ1-5	NA	TGTGCCAGCACTTCAGGGGATCAGCCCCAGCATTTT	CASTSGDQPQHF
TRBV7-2	NA	TRBJ2-5	few	TGTGCCAGCAGCCCCACGGGGGAAGAGACCCAGTACTTC	CASSPTGEETQYF
TRBV5-1	NA	TRBJ1-2	few	TGCGCCAGCAGCTTGCGAGGAACGTTGGGGGCTCGAGGCTACACCTTC	CASSLRGTLGARGYTF
TRBV5-5	NA	TRBJ2-1	NA	TGTGCCAGCAGCTTACGGGACATGGGGATTGGGTCCTACAATGAGCAGTTCTTC	CASSLRDMGIGSYNEQFF
TRBV10-3	NA	TRBJ1-1	NA	TGTGCCATCAGTGGGGGGGGCACTGAAGCTTTCTTT	CAISGGGTEAFF
TRBV29-1	NA	TRBJ2-7	NA	TGCAGCGTGGCCAGGGGTTTCACCAACTACGAGCAGTACTTC	CSVARGFTNYEQYF
TRBV7-2	TRBD1	TRBJ1-6	few	TGTGCCAGCAGCTACCGGACAGGGGGAGTTTCACCCCTCCACTTT	CASSYRTGGVSPLHF
TRBV4-3	NA	TRBJ2-3	NA	TGCGCCAGCAGCCAAGATCAGGAGGGGCCATATACGCAGTATTTT	CASSQDQEGPYTQYF
TRBV30	TRBD2	TRBJ2-5	NA	TGTGCCTGGAGTGTAGGCGGGAGAGAGACCCAGTACTTC	CAWSVGGRETQYF
TRBV28	TRBD1	TRBJ1-2	NA	TGTGCCAGCAGTTGGGGGACAGCTTCTAACTATGGCTACACCTTC	CASSWGTASNYGYTF